The TCR beta chain described here comes from a study of technical replicates of blood from a handful of donors. Repertoires were generated with immunoSEQ multiplex PCR, while TCRdb's copy carries only in-frame clones and drops some. Among 75,000 to 100,000 clones listed, around 96% were seen once. Sequenced sample: T cells isolated from PBMCs. This sequence was found in a human donor in good health.

The CDR3 nucleotides read TGTGCCAGTAGTACACAGGGCAATCAGCCCCAGCATTTT. Translating gives CASSTQGNQPQHF. V usage is TRBV19 and J usage is TRBJ1-5; the D gene is possibly TRBD1 (5 bases). This CDR3 spans 13 amino acids. V lost 4 bases to trimming and J lost 2 bases, with 6 bases between them. Germline CDR1 is LNHDA and CDR2 is SQIVND (reference sequence).